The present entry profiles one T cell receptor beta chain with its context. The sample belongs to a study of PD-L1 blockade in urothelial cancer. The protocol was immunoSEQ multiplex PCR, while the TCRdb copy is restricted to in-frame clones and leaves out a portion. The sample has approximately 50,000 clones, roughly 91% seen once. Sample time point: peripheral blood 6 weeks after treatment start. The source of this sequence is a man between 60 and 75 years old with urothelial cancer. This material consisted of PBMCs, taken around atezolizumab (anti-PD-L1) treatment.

CDR3 bases: TGTGCCAGCAAGGGCGGGAGTGAGTCCTACGAGCAGTACTTC. Its translation: CASKGGSESYEQYF. This sequence joins TRBV27 and TRBJ2-7, with TRBD2 identical over 7 bases. J was trimmed by 1 base and V by 7 bases; bases with no gene match: 7. Germline CDR1 MNHEY, CDR2 SMNVEV (reference sequence). This CDR3 comprises 14 residues.